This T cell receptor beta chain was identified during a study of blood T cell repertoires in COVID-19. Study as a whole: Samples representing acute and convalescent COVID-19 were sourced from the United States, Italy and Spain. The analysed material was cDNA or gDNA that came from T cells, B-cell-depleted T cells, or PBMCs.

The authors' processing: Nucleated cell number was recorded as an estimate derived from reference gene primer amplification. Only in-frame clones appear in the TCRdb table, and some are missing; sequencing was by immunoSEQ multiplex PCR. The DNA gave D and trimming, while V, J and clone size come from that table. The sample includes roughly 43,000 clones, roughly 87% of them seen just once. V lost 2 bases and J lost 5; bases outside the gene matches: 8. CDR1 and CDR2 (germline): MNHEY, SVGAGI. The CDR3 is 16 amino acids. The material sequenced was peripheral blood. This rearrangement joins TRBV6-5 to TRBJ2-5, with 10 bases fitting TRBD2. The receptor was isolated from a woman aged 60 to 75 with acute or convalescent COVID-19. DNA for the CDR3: TGTGCCAGCAGTTACGAGTCTAGCGGGGGTCCGGAGACCCAGTACTTC. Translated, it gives CASSYESSGGPETQYF.